This TCR beta chain stems from a study of OX40 agonist ivuxolimab in advanced cancers. Study-level results: Nonresponders, in some cases, also had low normalized T-cell clonal expansion.

Libraries were prepared by immunoSEQ multiplex PCR; TCRdb keeps only in-frame clonotypes and omits some of them. The sample consists of about 100,000 clones, more than 85% of them appearing once. A word on this clone: Its specificity is not known.

The V end lost 5 bases, the J end lost 1 base, and 14 bases lay between the germline ends. Germline-derived CDR1 and CDR2 are MNHNY and SVGAGI (reference sequence). The CDR3 spans 15 residues. The sample here was CD4+ or CD8+ T cells sorted from blood, taken in a trial of the OX40 agonist ivuxolimab. This TCR came from an adult with an advanced solid tumor such as melanoma, head and neck, liver or kidney cancer. V gene TRBV6-6 combines with J gene TRBJ2-5, with D possibly being TRBD2 (5 bases). The CDR3: CASSGRGAVQETQYF. The CDR3 DNA is TGTGCCAGCAGTGGCCGAGGAGCGGTCCAAGAGACCCAGTACTTC.